This T cell receptor (beta chain) was identified in a study of radiotherapy plus CTLA-4 blockade in lung cancer. Sequencing used immunoSEQ multiplex PCR; TCRdb keeps in-frame clones, though not all of them. The sample holds 70,000 to 95,000 clones, 85% to 90% seen once. This clone was recorded a few times. V was shortened by 7 bases and J by 1 base, with 7 bases between the two germline ends. Germline loops: CDR1 SNHLY, CDR2 FYNNEI. CDR3 size: 13 residues. The receptor was derived from a human donor with non-small cell lung cancer that progressed on radiotherapy plus ipilimumab. Here the sequenced sample was peripheral blood, taken from a patient treated with radiotherapy plus ipilimumab. The V call is TRBV2, the J call TRBJ2-2; the D gene is possibly TRBD1 (5 bases). The CDR3 DNA is TGTGCCAGCAACAGGAAGAACACCGGGGAGCTGTTTTTT. Protein product: CASNRKNTGELFF.